This T cell receptor (beta chain) was found in a study of blood T cell repertoires in COVID-19. Study-level information: The origin of the acute and convalescent COVID-19 samples was the United States, Italy and Spain.

TCRdb's table, derived via immunoSEQ multiplex PCR, lists solely in-frame clones and lacks some. The table records about 140,000 clones, 85% to 90% of them present only once. Germline-derived CDR1 and CDR2 are MDHEN and SYDVKM. This CDR3 region has 15 residues. V lost 1 base, J lost 1 base, and 3 bases stayed unmatched. Sequences were obtained from peripheral blood. This TCR derives from a middle-aged man with active or convalescent COVID-19. The genes are TRBV28 and TRBJ1-1; 7 nucleotides agree with TRBD1. Here the CDR3 DNA reads TGTGCCAGCAGTTTATATAACAGGGGGAACACTGAAGCTTTCTTT. Encoded protein: CASSLYNRGNTEAFF.